This TCR beta chain was found in a study of blood T cells in healthy people across ages. The study's findings and limits: Diversity was estimated from one million T cells, and these estimates were considered underestimates. Researchers report that TCR beta diversity correlated strongly with naive T cell percentage. Age advanced and TCR beta diversity per million T cells fell, roughly linearly.

Concerning this clonotype itself: Its target is unknown.

Total RNA amounts of at least 6 micrograms were extracted per sample. Through a sample-barcoded 5' primer and a J-beta primer mix, a second PCR was run for roughly 6 to 11 cycles. TCRdb fed the 5' RACE reads into MiXCR, producing one record per CDR3 protein. The sample records about 970,000 distinct CDR3 sequences, roughly 51% being singletons. The ends lost 7 bases at V and 8 bases at J; junction bases unmatched: 15. The CDR3 covers 17 residues. CDR1 and CDR2 from the germline V gene are MNHEY and SMNVEV (reference sequence). The chain employs TRBV27 and TRBJ2-3, with 13 positions matching TRBD2. Sample: blood. The source is a woman in her fifties or sixties in good health. In DNA, the CDR3 is TGTGCCAGCACTCCTCTCAGGACTAGCGGGAGTGAAGGTACGCAGTATTTT. It translates to CASTPLRTSGSEGTQYF.